This TCR beta chain was retrieved from a study of CD4 T cells in relation to SARS-CoV-2 and coronaviruses listed by TCRdb under 2021. Regarding the complete study: Shared crossreactive spike epitopes were mapped to their HLA restriction using patient-derived lymphoblastoid cell lines. At the level of individual TCR clonotypes, the study measured memory CD4+ T cell crossreactivity between SARS-CoV-2 spike protein and common cold coronavirus spike proteins. The Adaptive Biotechnologies TCR-sequencing kit was used to sequence samples from a few pre-COVID donors and the naive versus memory experiments, while other data came from Illumina-based sequencing. A different, Illumina-based TCR-beta assay was used to sequence expansion assays from other donors in the study. What the study reported, not specific to this receptor: Pre-pandemic and post-infection samples were not both contributed by any donor, so tracing of the source of pre-existing responses was limited. Memory CD4+ clonotypes crossrecognizing SARS-CoV-2 and at least one common cold coronavirus spike were found in 55% to 70% of donors. Sequencing naive versus memory cells indicated that the assay picks up memory recall responses, not primary responses primed during culture. Crossreactive clones showed significantly weaker SARS-CoV-2-driven expansion than monoreactive clones, consistent with antigenic imprinting. Small numbers of patients and of tested TCRs limited the study. Crossreactivity analysis centred on spike protein, so crossreactivity against other viral proteins was not assessed.

Uncultured naive and memory CD4+ T cell DNA received deep-resolution immunoSEQ TCR-beta sequencing. As for how the authors treated the data: During preprocessing, nonproductive sequences were discarded, as were any CDR3s that did not begin with C, did not end with F or W, or were shorter than 7 amino acids. Cultured and uncultured naive and memory CD4+ repertoires were searched for previously identified spike- and CEF-reactive CDR3s. Pairwise Levenshtein distance, computed with the stringdist R package after three terminal residues were trimmed from each end, was used as the measure of CDR3 homology. This is the immuneACCESS table as TCRdb keeps it, with only in-frame sequences that have V and J called. A part of the clones is gone; compared with another copy, unresolved V genes explain less than half, and the rest is unexplained. That table supplies the V and J calls and clone size; D and trimming were determined from the DNA. This sample has roughly 68,000 clones in its table, and 90% to 95% of those were observed once. The ten largest clones capture approximately 0.25% of the sample.

Turning to this clone: Its cognate antigen has yet to be identified. The input lacks base qualities; no much larger clone sits a single base away.

Reading from cysteine to phenylalanine, the CDR3 counts 13 amino acids. Just the 39-base CDR3 DNA is kept, in frame starting at base 1. The germline V gene encodes CDR1 GTSNPN and CDR2 SVGIG (reference sequence). V and J are truncated by 1 base and 5 bases respectively, leaving an intervening sequence of 11 bases. CD4+ T cells from unexposed donors were collected before the COVID-19 pandemic (2011-2018). Naive and memory CD4+ T cells were separated from cryopreserved PBMCs through CD4 enrichment, which was followed by EasySep naive CD4+ T cell enrichment. The leukapheresis product for the unexposed donors was obtained through commercial purchase. Ficoll-Paque PLUS gradient centrifugation was used to isolate PBMCs from either whole blood or leukapheresis product. PBMCs were either cryopreserved at -140 degrees C or used fresh in the expansion assay. The QIAamp Micro DNA Kit was used to extract genomic DNA from the CD4+ T cells.

This chain is built from TRBV30 and TRBJ2-5; the D segment could be TRBD2, given 6 matching bases. This TCR derives from a human donor in good health. Sequenced material: naive CD4+ T cells from PBMCs. The cell subset or site tag for this specimen amounts to: naive CD4+ T cells isolated by negative enrichment. The CDR3 reads as follows: CAWSGASVETQYF. The sequence in DNA is TGTGCCTGGAGTGGAGCTAGCGTTGAGACCCAGTACTTC.